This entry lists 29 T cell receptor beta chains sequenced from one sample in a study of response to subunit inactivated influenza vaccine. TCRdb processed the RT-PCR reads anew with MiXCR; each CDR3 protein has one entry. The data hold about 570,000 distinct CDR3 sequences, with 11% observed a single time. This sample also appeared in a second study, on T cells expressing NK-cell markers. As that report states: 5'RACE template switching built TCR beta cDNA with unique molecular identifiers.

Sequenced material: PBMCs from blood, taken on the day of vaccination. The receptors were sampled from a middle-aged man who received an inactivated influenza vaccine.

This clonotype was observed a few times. The CDR3 loop reads CASSVALRSTDTQYF. The CDR3 nucleotides read TGTGCCAGCAGCGTGGCTTTACGAAGCACAGATACGCAGTATTTT. V usage is TRBV28 and J usage is TRBJ2-3, with D uncertain. CDR1 is MDHEN, CDR2 SYDVKM, per germline. Trimming removed 6 bases from V and 0 bases from J, with 13 bases in between. The CDR3 contains 15 residues.

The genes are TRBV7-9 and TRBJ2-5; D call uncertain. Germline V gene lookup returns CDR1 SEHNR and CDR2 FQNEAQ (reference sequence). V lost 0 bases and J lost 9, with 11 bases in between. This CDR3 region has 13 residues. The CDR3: CASSLAVRSPQYF. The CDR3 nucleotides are TGTGCCAGCAGCTTAGCAGTTCGAAGCCCCCAGTACTTC.

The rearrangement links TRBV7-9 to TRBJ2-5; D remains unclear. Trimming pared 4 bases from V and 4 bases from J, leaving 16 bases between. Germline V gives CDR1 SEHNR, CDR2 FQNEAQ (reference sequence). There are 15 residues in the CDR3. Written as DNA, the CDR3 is TGTGCCAGCAGCTCAATGGGCACCGCCGGAGAGACCCAGTACTTC. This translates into CASSSMGTAGETQYF.

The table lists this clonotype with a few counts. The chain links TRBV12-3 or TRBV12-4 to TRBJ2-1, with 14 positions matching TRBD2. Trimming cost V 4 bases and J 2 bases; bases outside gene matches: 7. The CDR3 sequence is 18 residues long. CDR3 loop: CASSSGTSGSLAYNEQFF. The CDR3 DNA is TGTGCCAGCAGTTCGGGGACTAGCGGGAGTCTCGCCTACAATGAGCAGTTCTTC.

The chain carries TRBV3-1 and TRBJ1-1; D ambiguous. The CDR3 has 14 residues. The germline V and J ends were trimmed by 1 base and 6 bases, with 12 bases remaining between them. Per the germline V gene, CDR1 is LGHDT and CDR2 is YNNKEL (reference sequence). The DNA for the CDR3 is TGTGCCAGCAGCCAAGCGCGCCTTTCCCCTGAAGCTTTCTTT. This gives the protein CASSQARLSPEAFF.

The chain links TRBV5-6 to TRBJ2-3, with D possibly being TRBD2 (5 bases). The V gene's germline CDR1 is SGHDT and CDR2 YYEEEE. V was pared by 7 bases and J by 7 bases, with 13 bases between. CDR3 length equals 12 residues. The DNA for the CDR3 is TGTGCCAGCGGGGTCCGGGATCATACGCAGTATTTT. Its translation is CASGVRDHTQYF.

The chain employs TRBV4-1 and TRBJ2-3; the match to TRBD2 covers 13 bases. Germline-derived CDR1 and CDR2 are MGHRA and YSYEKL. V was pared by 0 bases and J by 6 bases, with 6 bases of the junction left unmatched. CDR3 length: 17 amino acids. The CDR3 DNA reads TGCGCCAGCAGCCAAGAATCGACTAGCGGGGGGTGGGATACGCAGTATTTT. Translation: CASSQESTSGGWDTQYF.

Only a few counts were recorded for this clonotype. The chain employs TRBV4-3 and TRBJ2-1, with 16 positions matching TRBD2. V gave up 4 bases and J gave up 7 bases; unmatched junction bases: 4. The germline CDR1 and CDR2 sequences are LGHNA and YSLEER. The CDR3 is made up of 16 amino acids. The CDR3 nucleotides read TGCGCCAGCAGCCGGGGACTAGCGGGAGGGCTTAATGAGCAGTTCTTC. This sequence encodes CASSRGLAGGLNEQFF.

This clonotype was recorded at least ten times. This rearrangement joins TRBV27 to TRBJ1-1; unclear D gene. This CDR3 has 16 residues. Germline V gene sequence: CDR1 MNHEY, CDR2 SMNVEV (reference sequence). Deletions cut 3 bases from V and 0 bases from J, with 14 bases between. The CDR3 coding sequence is TGTGCCAGCAGTTTTAATATTGGGCACGTGAACACTGAAGCTTTCTTT. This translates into CASSFNIGHVNTEAFF.

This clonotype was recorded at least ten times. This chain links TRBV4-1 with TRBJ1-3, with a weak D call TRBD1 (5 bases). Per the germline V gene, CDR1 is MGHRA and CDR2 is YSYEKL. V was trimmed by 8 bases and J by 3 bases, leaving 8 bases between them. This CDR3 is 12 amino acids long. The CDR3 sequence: CASLGDGNTIYF. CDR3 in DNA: TGCGCCAGCTTGGGGGATGGAAACACCATATATTTT.

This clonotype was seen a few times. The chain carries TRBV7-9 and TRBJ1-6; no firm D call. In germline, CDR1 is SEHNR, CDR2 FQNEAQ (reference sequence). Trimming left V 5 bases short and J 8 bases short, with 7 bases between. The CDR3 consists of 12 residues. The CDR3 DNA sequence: TGTGCCAGCAGCCGCGCGGATTCACCCCTCCACTTT. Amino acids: CASSRADSPLHF.

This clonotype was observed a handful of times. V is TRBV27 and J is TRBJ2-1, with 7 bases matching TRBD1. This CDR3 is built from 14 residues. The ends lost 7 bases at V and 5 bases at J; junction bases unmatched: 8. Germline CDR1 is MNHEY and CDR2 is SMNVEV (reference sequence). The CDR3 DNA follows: TGTGCCAGCACCCGGGACAGACATAACAATGAGCAGTTCTTC. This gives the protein CASTRDRHNNEQFF.

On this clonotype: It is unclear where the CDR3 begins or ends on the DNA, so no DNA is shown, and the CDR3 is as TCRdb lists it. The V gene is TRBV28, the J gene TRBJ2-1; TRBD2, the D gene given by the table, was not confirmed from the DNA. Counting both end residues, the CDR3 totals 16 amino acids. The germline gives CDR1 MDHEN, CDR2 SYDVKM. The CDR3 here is CASILGYSGDFNEQFF.

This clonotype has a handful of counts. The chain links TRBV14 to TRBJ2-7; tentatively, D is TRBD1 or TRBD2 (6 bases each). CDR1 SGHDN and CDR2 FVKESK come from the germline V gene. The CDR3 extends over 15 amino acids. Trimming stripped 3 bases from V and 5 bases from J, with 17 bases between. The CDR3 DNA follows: TGTGCCAGCAGCCACTTCCCAAGGGGGGTCCACGAGCAGTACTTC. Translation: CASSHFPRGVHEQYF.

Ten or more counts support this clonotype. This CDR3 reads CASSQERTGIAEAFF. CDR3 coding DNA: TGCGCCAGCAGCCAAGAAAGGACAGGGATCGCTGAAGCTTTCTTT. The V call is TRBV4-3, the J call TRBJ1-1; 8 nucleotides line up with TRBD1. Germline-derived CDR1 and CDR2 are LGHNA and YSLEER. The length of the CDR3 is 15 residues. V trimming: 0 bases; J trimming: 6 bases; junction bases outside the gene matches: 6.

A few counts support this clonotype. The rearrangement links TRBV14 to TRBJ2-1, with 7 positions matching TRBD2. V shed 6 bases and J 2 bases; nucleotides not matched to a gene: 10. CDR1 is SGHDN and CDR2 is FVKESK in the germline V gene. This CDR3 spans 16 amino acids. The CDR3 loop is CASSQTGTTPYNEQFF. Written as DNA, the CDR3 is TGTGCCAGCAGTCAGACCGGGACTACCCCCTACAATGAGCAGTTCTTC. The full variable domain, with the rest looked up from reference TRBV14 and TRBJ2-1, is EAGVTQFPSHSVIEKGQTVTLRCDPISGHDNLYWYRRVMGKEIKFLLHFVKESKQDESGMPNNRFLAERTGGTYSTLKVQPAELEDSGVYFCASSQTGTTPYNEQFFGPGTRLTVL.

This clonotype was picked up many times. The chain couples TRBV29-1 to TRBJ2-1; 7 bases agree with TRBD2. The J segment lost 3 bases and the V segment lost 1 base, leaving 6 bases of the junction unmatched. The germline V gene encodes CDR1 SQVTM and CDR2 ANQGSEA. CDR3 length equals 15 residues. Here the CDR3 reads CSVEGAGTNYNEQFF. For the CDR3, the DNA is TGCAGCGTTGAAGGGGCCGGGACTAACTACAATGAGCAGTTCTTC.

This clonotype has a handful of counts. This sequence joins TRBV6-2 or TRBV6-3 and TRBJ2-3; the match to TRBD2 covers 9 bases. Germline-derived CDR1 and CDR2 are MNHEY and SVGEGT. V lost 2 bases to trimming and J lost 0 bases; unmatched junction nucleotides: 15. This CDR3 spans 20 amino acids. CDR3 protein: CASSYPPGLANFESTDTQYF. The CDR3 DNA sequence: TGTGCCAGCAGTTACCCCCCTGGACTAGCGAACTTTGAGAGCACAGATACGCAGTATTTT.

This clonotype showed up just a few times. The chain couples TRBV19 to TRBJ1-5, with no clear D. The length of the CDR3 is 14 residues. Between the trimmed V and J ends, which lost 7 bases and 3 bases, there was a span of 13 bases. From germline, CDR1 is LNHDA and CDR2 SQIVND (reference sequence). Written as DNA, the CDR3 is TGTGCCAGTAAGGAGTCGGGGATCAATCAGCCCCAGCATTTT. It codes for CASKESGINQPQHF. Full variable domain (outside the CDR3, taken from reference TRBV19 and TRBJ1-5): DGGITQSPKYLFRKEGQNVTLSCEQNLNHDAMYWYRQDPGQGLRLIYYSQIVNDFQKGDIAEGYSVSREKKESFPLTVTSAQKNPTAFYLCASKESGINQPQHFGDGTRLSIL.

CDR3 in amino acids: CSAEDRGLSTDTQYF. For the CDR3, the DNA is TGCAGTGCGGAGGACAGGGGCCTAAGCACAGATACGCAGTATTTT. The J gene is TRBJ2-3, the V gene TRBV20-1; 9 bases line up with TRBD1. The ends lost 6 bases at V and 0 bases at J; junction bases unmatched: 7. CDR1 is DFQATT and CDR2 is SNEGSKA in the germline V gene (reference sequence). CDR3 size: 15 residues.

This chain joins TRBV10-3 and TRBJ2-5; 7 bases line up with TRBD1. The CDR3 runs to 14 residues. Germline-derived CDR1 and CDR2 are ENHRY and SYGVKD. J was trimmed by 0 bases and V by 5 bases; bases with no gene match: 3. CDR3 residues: CAISKGQNQETQYF. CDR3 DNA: TGTGCCATCAGTAAGGGACAGAACCAAGAGACCCAGTACTTC.

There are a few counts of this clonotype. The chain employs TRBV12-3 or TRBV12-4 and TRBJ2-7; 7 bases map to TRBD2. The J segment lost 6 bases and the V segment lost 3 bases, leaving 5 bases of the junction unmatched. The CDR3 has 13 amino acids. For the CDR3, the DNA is TGTGCCAGCAGTTTCGGACTAGTCGCCGAGCAGTACTTC. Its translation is CASSFGLVAEQYF.

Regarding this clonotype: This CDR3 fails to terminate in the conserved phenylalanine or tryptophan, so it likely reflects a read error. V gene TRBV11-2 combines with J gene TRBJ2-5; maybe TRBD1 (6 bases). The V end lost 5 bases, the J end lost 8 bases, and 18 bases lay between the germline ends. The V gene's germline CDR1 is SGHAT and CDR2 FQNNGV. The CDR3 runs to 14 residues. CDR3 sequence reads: CASSLGRQDRTQYL. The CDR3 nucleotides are TGTGCCAGCAGCCTAGGGCGACAGGATAGAACCCAGTACCTC.

Written as DNA, the CDR3 is TGTGCCAGCAGTCCTTTCAGCTATAATTCACCCCTCCACTTT. It specifies CASSPFSYNSPLHF. V usage is TRBV6-1 and J usage is TRBJ1-6, with D unresolved. V shed 5 bases and J shed 3 bases, with 8 bases lying between them. The CDR3 is made up of 14 amino acids. The germline V gene has CDR1 MNHNS and CDR2 SASEGT.

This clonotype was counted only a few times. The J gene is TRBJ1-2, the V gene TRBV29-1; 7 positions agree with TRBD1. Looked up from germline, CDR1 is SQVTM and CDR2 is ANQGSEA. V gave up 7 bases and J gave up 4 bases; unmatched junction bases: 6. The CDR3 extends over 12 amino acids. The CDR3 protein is CSGRDSSYGYTF. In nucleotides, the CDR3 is TGCAGCGGGCGGGACAGTTCCTATGGCTACACCTTC. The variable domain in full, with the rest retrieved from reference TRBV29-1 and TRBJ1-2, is SAVISQKPSRDICQRGTSLTIQCQVDSQVTMMFWYRQQPGQSLTLIATANQGSEATYESGFVIDKFPISRPNLTFSTLTVSNMSPEDSSIYLCSGRDSSYGYTFGSGTRLTVV.

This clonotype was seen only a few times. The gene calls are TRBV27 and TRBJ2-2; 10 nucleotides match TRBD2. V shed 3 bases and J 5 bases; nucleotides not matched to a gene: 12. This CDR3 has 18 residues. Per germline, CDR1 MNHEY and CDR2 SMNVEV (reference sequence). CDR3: CASSFVSGRAVWTGELFF. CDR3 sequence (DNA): TGTGCCAGCAGTTTTGTGAGCGGGAGGGCAGTTTGGACCGGGGAGCTGTTTTTT.

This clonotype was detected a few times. The CDR3 DNA reads as TGTGCCAGCAGCCAAGCCCCACTAGCGGGGGGCAATGAGCAGTTCTTC. It specifies CASSQAPLAGGNEQFF. The gene calls are TRBV3-1 and TRBJ2-1; 12 nucleotides line up with TRBD2. Germline trimming cut 1 base from V and 6 bases from J; bases unmatched to any gene: 4. The CDR3 is made up of 16 amino acids. The germline V gene has CDR1 LGHDT and CDR2 YNNKEL (reference sequence).

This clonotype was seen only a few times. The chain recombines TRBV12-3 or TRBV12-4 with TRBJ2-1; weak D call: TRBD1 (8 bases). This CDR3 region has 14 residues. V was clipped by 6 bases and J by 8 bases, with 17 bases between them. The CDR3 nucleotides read TGTGCCAGCAGATTGAGCGGGACAGGCGATGAGCAGTTCTTC. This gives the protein CASRLSGTGDEQFF.

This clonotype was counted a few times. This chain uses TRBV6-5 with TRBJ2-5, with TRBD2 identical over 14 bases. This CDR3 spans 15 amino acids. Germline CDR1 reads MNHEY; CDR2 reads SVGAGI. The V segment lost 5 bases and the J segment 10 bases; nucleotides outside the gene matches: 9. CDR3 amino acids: CASSNLRLAGGIQYF. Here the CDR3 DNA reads TGTGCCAGCAGTAACCTTAGACTAGCGGGGGGGATCCAGTACTTC.